The 29 T cell receptor beta chains listed next were all sequenced from one sample in a study of early T cells in non-severe SARS-CoV-2 infection. TCRdb analysed the 5' RACE reads with MiXCR anew, one entry per CDR3 protein. The top ten hold roughly 6% of the sample, which has roughly 26,000 distinct CDR3 sequences, approximately 4.1% seen once. Material for sequencing was whole blood. These TCRs come from an adult who was a healthcare worker with PCR-confirmed SARS-CoV-2 infection or an uninfected control (not recorded which).

This clonotype appeared many times. The gene calls are TRBV7-2 and TRBJ2-7; perhaps D is TRBD1 or TRBD2 (6 bases each). The V gene's germline CDR1 is SGHTA and CDR2 FQGNSA. The CDR3 totals 12 residues. V dropped 3 bases and J dropped 8 bases, with 11 bases sitting between them. The CDR3 DNA sequence: TGTGCCAGCAGCTTCCGGAGGGACAAGCAGTACTTC. Residues: CASSFRRDKQYF.

There are many counts of this clonotype. The chain uses TRBV6-2 or TRBV6-3 and TRBJ2-7; the D gene is possibly TRBD2 (6 bases). Germline lookup yields CDR1 MNHEY and CDR2 SVGEGT. This CDR3 is 13 amino acids long. V gave up 8 bases and J gave up 3 bases, with 14 bases separating them. As DNA, the CDR3 is TGTGCCAGCCACAATACGGGGGTCTACGAGCAGTACTTC. This encodes CASHNTGVYEQYF.

In its sample, this clonotype was seen many times. CDR3 coding DNA: TGTGCCACCACACAGGGAACTGAGGAAAAACTGTTTTTT. Residues: CATTQGTEEKLFF. The genes are TRBV2 and TRBJ1-4; D perhaps matches TRBD1 (6 bases). V lost 10 bases and J 8 bases, leaving 17 bases between the germline ends. This CDR3 region has 13 residues. Per the germline V gene, CDR1 is SNHLY and CDR2 is FYNNEI.

This clonotype has a count of ten or more. The chain couples TRBV20-1 to TRBJ1-4; 7 positions agree with TRBD1. With 6 bases clipped from V and 8 bases from J, the junction kept 12 bases outside the gene matches. Germline V gene lookup returns CDR1 DFQATT and CDR2 SNEGSKA (reference sequence). The CDR3 runs 14 residues. The CDR3: CSALRDSNREKLFF. Here the CDR3 DNA reads TGCAGTGCCCTCCGGGACAGCAACCGGGAAAAACTGTTTTTT.

This chain links TRBV7-3 with TRBJ1-1; D unresolved. CDR3 size: 13 residues. Trimming took 2 bases from V and 4 from J, leaving 8 bases between them. Germline V gene lookup returns CDR1 SGHTA and CDR2 FQGTGA. The CDR3 nucleotides are TGTGCCAGCAGCTTATTAACCGGCACTGAAGCTTTCTTT. Translating it yields CASSLLTGTEAFF.

This clonotype was seen many times. The chain uses TRBV20-1 and TRBJ2-7; 9 nucleotides match TRBD2. Trimming removed 6 bases from V and 5 bases from J; junction bases left unmatched: 8. The CDR3 is 13 amino acids. CDR1 and CDR2 (germline): DFQATT, SNEGSKA (reference sequence). The CDR3 DNA is TGCAGTGCGCCAGCGGGAGGTAGGAACGAGCAGTACTTC. Its translation: CSAPAGGRNEQYF.

The chain links TRBV7-2 to TRBJ2-3, with 7 bases matching TRBD1. Germline loops: CDR1 SGHTA, CDR2 FQGNSA. The CDR3 is 13 amino acids. J lost 4 bases, V lost 6 bases, and 4 bases had no gene match. In DNA, the CDR3 is TGTGCCAGCAGTCAACAGGGGTCAGATACGCAGTATTTT. Its protein is CASSQQGSDTQYF. Based on the CDR3 plus reference TRBV7-2 and TRBJ2-3, the full variable domain is GAGVSQSPSNKVTEKGKDVELRCDPISGHTALYWYRQSLGQGLEFLIYFQGNSAPDKSGLPSDRFSAERTGGSVSTLTIQRTQQEDSAVYLCASSQQGSDTQYFGPGTRLTVL.

This clonotype was observed many times. DNA of the CDR3: TGTGCCAGCAGCCTCTCCGCGGGAGCAGAGACCCAGTACTTC. Its protein product is CASSLSAGAETQYF. The genes are TRBV11-2 and TRBJ2-5; 7 bases match TRBD2. Germline V lookup: CDR1 SGHAT, CDR2 FQNNGV. The CDR3 length is 14 residues. Trimming cost V 5 bases and J 4 bases; bases outside gene matches: 7.

There are many counts of this clonotype. The chain combines TRBV6-2 or TRBV6-3 with TRBJ1-2; TRBD1 might be the D (5 bases). The CDR3 extends over 14 amino acids. Trimming took off 8 bases at V and 6 bases at J, with 19 bases between the two ends. Germline CDR1 is MNHEY and CDR2 is SVGEGT. The CDR3 loop reads CASLTGTQRNGYTF. For the CDR3, the DNA is TGTGCCAGCCTAACCGGGACCCAGAGGAATGGCTACACCTTC.

In this sample, this clonotype turned up many times. This sequence joins TRBV5-1 and TRBJ2-1; weak D call: TRBD2 (6 bases). The germline gives CDR1 SGHRS, CDR2 YFSETQ. CDR3 length equals 15 residues. V shed 1 base and J shed 9 bases, with 17 bases lying between them. CDR3 DNA: TGCGCCAGCAGCTTGATAACGGGAGAAAGCGGTGAGCAGTTCTTC. Protein: CASSLITGESGEQFF.

This clonotype came up many times. The V and J genes are TRBV18 and TRBJ1-1, with 7 bases identical to TRBD1. CDR3 length: 14 amino acids. V lost 4 bases to trimming and J lost 0 bases; unmatched junction nucleotides: 2. Germline lookup yields CDR1 KGHSH and CDR2 LQKENI. The CDR3, as DNA: TGTGCCAGCTCACTGGACAGGTTGAACACTGAAGCTTTCTTT. Amino acids: CASSLDRLNTEAFF.

This clonotype was recorded many times. V gene TRBV19 combines with J gene TRBJ1-5, with D tentatively TRBD1 (5 bases). Per the germline V gene, CDR1 is LNHDA and CDR2 is SQIVND (reference sequence). With 0 bases removed from V and 5 bases from J, the gap between germline ends came to 11 bases. The CDR3 contains 15 residues. The CDR3 DNA is TGTGCCAGTAGTATAGATGGGAGGGGTGATCAGCCCCAGCATTTT. Protein: CASSIDGRGDQPQHF.

This clonotype was recorded at least ten times. V usage is TRBV10-2 and J usage is TRBJ2-1; 7 nucleotides match TRBD2. The length of the CDR3 is 17 residues. The junction had 14 bases not matched to a gene; V was cut back by 3 bases and J by 6 bases. Germline CDR1 WSHSY, CDR2 SAAADI. DNA for the CDR3: TGCGCCAGCAGTGACCCTCAAGGGACTACTCTCCGCAATGAGCAGTTCTTC. This codes for CASSDPQGTTLRNEQFF.

This clonotype occurred many times. J is TRBJ1-6 and V is TRBV30; D is undetermined. Trimming removed 5 bases from V and 8 bases from J, with 19 bases in between. This CDR3 region has 15 residues. CDR1 is GTSNPN and CDR2 is SVGIG in the germline V gene (reference sequence). CDR3 protein: CAWGNKGSRHSPLHF. The DNA for the CDR3 is TGTGCCTGGGGAAACAAGGGTTCCCGACATTCACCCCTCCACTTT.

This clonotype was counted only a few times. V usage is TRBV15 and J usage is TRBJ2-7; 9 bases fit TRBD1. Unmatched junction bases numbered 2, after V lost 3 bases and J lost 5 bases. Germline V gives CDR1 LNHNV, CDR2 YYDKDF (reference sequence). This CDR3 is built from 13 residues. Here the CDR3 reads CATSRDRGDEQYF. CDR3 bases: TGTGCCACCAGCAGGGACAGGGGTGACGAGCAGTACTTC. The full variable domain, in which reference TRBV15 and TRBJ2-7 provide the parts outside the CDR3, is DAMVIQNPRYQVTQFGKPVTLSCSQTLNHNVMYWYQQKSSQAPKLLFHYYDKDFNNEADTPDNFQSRRPNTSFCFLDIRSPGLGDTAMYLCATSRDRGDEQYFGPGTRLTVT.

This clonotype has ten or more counts. V usage is TRBV3-1 and J usage is TRBJ2-1, with TRBD1 matching 9 bases. Germline V gene data show CDR1 as LGHDT and CDR2 as YNNKEL (reference sequence). Germline trimming cut 4 bases from V and 6 bases from J; bases unmatched to any gene: 7. This CDR3 region has 15 residues. CDR3 region: CASSLTGTGFNEQFF. The CDR3, as DNA: TGTGCCAGCAGCCTCACCGGGACAGGGTTCAATGAGCAGTTCTTC.

At least ten counts were recorded for this clonotype. The V gene is TRBV6-2 or TRBV6-3, the J gene TRBJ2-7; D gene uncertain. Germline V gene data show CDR1 as MNHEY and CDR2 as SVGEGT. Trimming left V 2 bases short and J 2 bases short, with 10 bases between. The CDR3 consists of 14 residues. The CDR3 DNA sequence: TGTGCCAGCAGTTACCGTGCCGGTCCCTACGAGCAGTACTTC. Translated, it gives CASSYRAGPYEQYF.

On this clonotype: This may be a read error: a much more frequent sequence differs by one nucleotide. J is TRBJ2-3 and V is TRBV6-2 or TRBV6-3, with 12 bases fitting TRBD2. V shed 0 bases and J 5 bases; nucleotides not matched to a gene: 6. The CDR3 is made up of 17 amino acids. In germline, CDR1 is MNHEY, CDR2 SVGEGT. This chain's CDR3 is CASSYSVTSGRVDTQYF. Written as DNA, the CDR3 is TGTGCCAGCAGTTACTCGGTGACTAGCGGGAGAGTAGATACGCAGTATTTT.

This clonotype was picked up many times. The rearrangement joins TRBV12-3 or TRBV12-4 to TRBJ1-2; TRBD1 matches 7 bases. The junction had 6 bases not matched to a gene; V was cut back by 5 bases and J by 3 bases. CDR3 length equals 14 residues. CDR3 sequence (DNA): TGTGCCAGCAGTGGCCGGGACAGAGACTATGGCTACACCTTC. The encoded protein is CASSGRDRDYGYTF.

This clonotype came up many times. The CDR3 region is CASSQGPVNYGYTF. The CDR3 coding sequence is TGTGCCAGCAGCCAAGGCCCCGTAAACTATGGCTACACCTTC. V gene TRBV14 combines with J gene TRBJ1-2, with D uncertain. The CDR3 runs 14 residues. V was pared by 1 base and J by 2 bases, with 8 bases between. CDR1 and CDR2 (germline): SGHDN, FVKESK.

This clonotype has more than one count but fewer than ten. This chain uses TRBV5-4 with TRBJ2-7, with 9 bases aligning to TRBD2. CDR1 is SGHNT, CDR2 YYREEE, per germline (reference sequence). The length of the CDR3 is 16 residues. Trimming took 4 bases from V and 6 from J; bases not matched to a gene: 14. The CDR3 coding sequence is TGTGCCAGCAGCCCTTCCGGTGGCGGGAGGGCTCGCGAGCAGTACTTC. It specifies CASSPSGGGRAREQYF.

This clonotype showed up many times. V gene TRBV20-1 combines with J gene TRBJ2-1; D is unclear. The CDR3 consists of 13 residues. From germline, CDR1 is DFQATT and CDR2 SNEGSKA (reference sequence). V lost 2 bases and J 5 bases, leaving 10 bases between the germline ends. Here the CDR3 reads CSARRTPNNEQFF. CDR3 coding DNA: TGCAGTGCTAGACGGACGCCTAACAATGAGCAGTTCTTC.

The J gene is TRBJ1-5, the V gene TRBV25-1; 9 bases are a match to TRBD1. In germline, CDR1 is MGHDK, CDR2 SYGVNS. J was trimmed by 5 bases and V by 5 bases; bases with no gene match: 10. CDR3 length: 16 residues. This CDR3 is CASSPLGQGFDQPQHF. DNA of the CDR3: TGTGCCAGCAGTCCCCTGGGACAGGGCTTTGATCAGCCCCAGCATTTT.

In its sample, this clonotype was seen many times. This rearrangement joins TRBV7-3 to TRBJ2-1, with D uncertain. Germline V gene lookup returns CDR1 SGHTA and CDR2 FQGTGA. The V end was cut by 3 bases, the J end by 3 bases, with 9 bases between. The CDR3 is made up of 14 amino acids. The CDR3 reads CASSFTPDYNEQFF. CDR3 bases: TGTGCCAGCAGCTTTACCCCGGACTACAATGAGCAGTTCTTC.

This clonotype was picked up many times. This chain links TRBV20-1 with TRBJ2-3; 10 bases are a match to TRBD2. Germline-derived CDR1 and CDR2 are DFQATT and SNEGSKA (reference sequence). CDR3 length equals 14 residues. The junction had 2 bases not matched to a gene; V was cut back by 5 bases and J by 0 bases. CDR3 DNA: TGCAGTGCTCCGACTAGCGGGAGCACAGATACGCAGTATTTT. This translates into CSAPTSGSTDTQYF.

The sample holds many counts of this clonotype. The chain employs TRBV7-9 and TRBJ1-1; unclear D gene. This CDR3 comprises 17 residues. With 7 bases removed from V and 5 bases from J, the gap between germline ends came to 26 bases. CDR1 is SEHNR and CDR2 is FQNEAQ in the germline V gene (reference sequence). CDR3 protein: CASTVFPNQRSGTEAFF. DNA of the CDR3: TGTGCCAGCACCGTTTTTCCGAACCAAAGGTCGGGGACTGAAGCTTTCTTT.

This clonotype was counted many times. The chain couples TRBV3-1 to TRBJ2-7; a weak D match, TRBD2 (6 bases). The CDR3 spans 14 residues. From germline, CDR1 is LGHDT and CDR2 YNNKEL (reference sequence). V was shortened by 0 bases and J by 3 bases, with 9 bases between the two germline ends. For the CDR3, the DNA is TGTGCCAGCAGCCAAGATCTGCGGGACTACGAGCAGTACTTC. Translation: CASSQDLRDYEQYF.

The chain combines TRBV27 with TRBJ1-2, with TRBD1 identical over 12 bases. CDR1 is MNHEY and CDR2 is SMNVEV in the germline V gene (reference sequence). The CDR3 runs 15 residues. With 5 bases clipped from V and 8 bases from J, the junction kept 9 bases outside the gene matches. The CDR3 region has the DNA TGTGCCAGCAGTCAAGGGACAGGGGGCGCTGGAGGCTACACCTTC. Its protein is CASSQGTGGAGGYTF.

This clonotype was counted only a few times. The CDR3 protein is CASSVGRSNEKLFF. CDR3 DNA sequence: TGCGCCAGCAGCGTGGGACGGTCTAATGAAAAACTGTTTTTT. The chain joins TRBV5-1 to TRBJ1-4; maybe TRBD1 (5 bases). The CDR3 runs 14 residues. The germline gives CDR1 SGHRS, CDR2 YFSETQ. Trimming took off 4 bases at V and 3 bases at J, with 10 bases between the two ends.